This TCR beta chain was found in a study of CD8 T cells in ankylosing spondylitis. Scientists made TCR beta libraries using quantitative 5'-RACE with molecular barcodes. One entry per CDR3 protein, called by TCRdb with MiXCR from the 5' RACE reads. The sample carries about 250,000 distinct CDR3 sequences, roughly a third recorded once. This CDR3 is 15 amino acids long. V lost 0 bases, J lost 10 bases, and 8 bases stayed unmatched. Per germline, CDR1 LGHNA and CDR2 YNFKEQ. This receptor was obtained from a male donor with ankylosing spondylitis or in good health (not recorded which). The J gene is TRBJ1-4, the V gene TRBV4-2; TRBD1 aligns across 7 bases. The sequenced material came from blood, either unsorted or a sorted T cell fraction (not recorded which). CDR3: CASSQDWARGGKLFF. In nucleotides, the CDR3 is TGTGCCAGCAGCCAAGATTGGGCCAGGGGGGGAAAACTGTTTTTT.